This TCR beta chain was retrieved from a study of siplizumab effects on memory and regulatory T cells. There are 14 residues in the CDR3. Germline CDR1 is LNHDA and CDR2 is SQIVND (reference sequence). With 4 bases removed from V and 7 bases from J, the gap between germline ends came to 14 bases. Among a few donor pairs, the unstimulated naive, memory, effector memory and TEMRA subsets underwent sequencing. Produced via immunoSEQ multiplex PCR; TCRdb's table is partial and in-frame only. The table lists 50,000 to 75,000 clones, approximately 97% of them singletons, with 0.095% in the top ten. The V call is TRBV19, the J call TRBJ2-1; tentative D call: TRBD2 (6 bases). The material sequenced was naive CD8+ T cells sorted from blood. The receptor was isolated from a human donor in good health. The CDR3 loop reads CASSTGGTWNEQFF. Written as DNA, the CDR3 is TGTGCCAGTAGTACCGGGGGAACCTGGAATGAGCAGTTCTTC.